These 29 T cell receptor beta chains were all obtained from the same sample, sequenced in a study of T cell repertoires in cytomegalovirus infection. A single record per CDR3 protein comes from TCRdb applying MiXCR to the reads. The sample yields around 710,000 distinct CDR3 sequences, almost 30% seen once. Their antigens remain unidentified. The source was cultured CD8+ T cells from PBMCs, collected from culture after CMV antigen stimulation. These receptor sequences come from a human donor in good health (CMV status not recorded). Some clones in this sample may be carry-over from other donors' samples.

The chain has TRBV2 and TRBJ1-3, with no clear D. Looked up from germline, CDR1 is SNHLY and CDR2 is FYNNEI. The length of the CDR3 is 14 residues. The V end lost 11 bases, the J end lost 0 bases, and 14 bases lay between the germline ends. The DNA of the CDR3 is TGTGCCGCCATTGGCGGAAACTCTGGAAACACCATATATTTT. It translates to CAAIGGNSGNTIYF.

The CDR3 region is CASSSVVVRDRVKNTEAFF. CDR3 sequence (DNA): TGTGCCAGCAGCTCAGTGGTGGTACGGGACAGGGTGAAGAACACTGAAGCTTTCTTT. The chain combines TRBV5-6 with TRBJ1-1; 9 bases fit TRBD1. This CDR3 has 19 residues. Germline V gene lookup returns CDR1 SGHDT and CDR2 YYEEEE. The ends lost 3 bases at V and 1 base at J; junction bases unmatched: 16.

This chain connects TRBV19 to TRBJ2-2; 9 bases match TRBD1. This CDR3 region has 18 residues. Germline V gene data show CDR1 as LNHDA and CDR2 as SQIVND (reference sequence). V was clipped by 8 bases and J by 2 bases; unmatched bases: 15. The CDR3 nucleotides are TGTGCCAGTCGGGACAGGGTCCCCTATCGAGAAAACACCGGGGAGCTGTTTTTT. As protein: CASRDRVPYRENTGELFF.

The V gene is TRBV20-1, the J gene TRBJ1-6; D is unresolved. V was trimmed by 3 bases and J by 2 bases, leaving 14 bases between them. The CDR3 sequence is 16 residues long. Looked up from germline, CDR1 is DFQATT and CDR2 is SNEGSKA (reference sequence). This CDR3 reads CSASPKGSAYNSPLHF. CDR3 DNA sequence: TGCAGTGCTAGCCCCAAGGGTAGCGCCTATAATTCACCCCTCCACTTT.

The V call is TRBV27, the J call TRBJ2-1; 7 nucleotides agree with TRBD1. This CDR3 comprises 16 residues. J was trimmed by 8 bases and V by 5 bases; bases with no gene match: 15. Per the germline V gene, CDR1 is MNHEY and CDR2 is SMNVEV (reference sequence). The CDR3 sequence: CASSLSQGEMVHEQFF. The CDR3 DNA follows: TGTGCCAGCAGTCTCAGCCAGGGGGAAATGGTCCATGAGCAGTTCTTC.

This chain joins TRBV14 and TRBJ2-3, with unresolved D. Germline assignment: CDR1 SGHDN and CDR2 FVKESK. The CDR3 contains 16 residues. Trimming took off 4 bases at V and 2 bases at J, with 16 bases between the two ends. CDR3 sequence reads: CASSLSQWSDTDTQYF. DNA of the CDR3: TGTGCCAGCAGCCTAAGTCAGTGGAGCGACACAGATACGCAGTATTTT.

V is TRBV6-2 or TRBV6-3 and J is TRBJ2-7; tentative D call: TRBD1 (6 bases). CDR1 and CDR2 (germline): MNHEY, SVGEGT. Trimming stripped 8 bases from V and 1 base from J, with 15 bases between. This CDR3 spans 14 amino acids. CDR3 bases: TGTGCCAGCGTTGGAACAGGGAATTCCTACGAGCAGTACGTC. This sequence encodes CASVGTGNSYEQYV.

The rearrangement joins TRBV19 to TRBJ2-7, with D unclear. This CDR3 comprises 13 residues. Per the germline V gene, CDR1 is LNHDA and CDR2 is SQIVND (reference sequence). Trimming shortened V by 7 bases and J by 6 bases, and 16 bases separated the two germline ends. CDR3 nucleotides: TGTGCCAGTACGGCGCGGATTTGGGGCGAGCAGTACTTC. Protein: CASTARIWGEQYF.

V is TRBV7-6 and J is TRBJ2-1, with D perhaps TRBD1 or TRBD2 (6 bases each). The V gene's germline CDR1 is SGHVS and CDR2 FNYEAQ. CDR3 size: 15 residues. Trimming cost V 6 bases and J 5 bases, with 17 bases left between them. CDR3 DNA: TGTGCCAGCAGGTCGGGGGCCCCCGGGGACAATGAGCAGTTCTTC. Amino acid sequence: CASRSGAPGDNEQFF.

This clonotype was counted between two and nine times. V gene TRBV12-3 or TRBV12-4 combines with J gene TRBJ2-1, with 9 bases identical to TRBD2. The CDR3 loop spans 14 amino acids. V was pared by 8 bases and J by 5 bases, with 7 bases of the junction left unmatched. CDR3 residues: CASEKRGENNEQFF. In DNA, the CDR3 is TGTGCCAGCGAGAAGCGGGGGGAAAACAATGAGCAGTTCTTC.

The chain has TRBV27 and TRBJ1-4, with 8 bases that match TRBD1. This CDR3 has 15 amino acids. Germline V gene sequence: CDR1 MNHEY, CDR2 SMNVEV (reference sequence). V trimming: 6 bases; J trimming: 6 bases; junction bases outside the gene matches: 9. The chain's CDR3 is CASSLSGGGYEKLFF. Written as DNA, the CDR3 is TGTGCCAGCAGCCTGTCAGGGGGCGGGTATGAAAAACTGTTTTTT.

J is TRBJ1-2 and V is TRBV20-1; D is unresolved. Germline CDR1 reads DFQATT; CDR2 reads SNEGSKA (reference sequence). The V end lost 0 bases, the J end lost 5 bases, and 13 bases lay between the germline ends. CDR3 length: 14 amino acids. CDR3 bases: TGCAGTGCTAGAGATCTGGCCGCCCTATATGGCTACACCTTC. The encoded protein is CSARDLAALYGYTF.

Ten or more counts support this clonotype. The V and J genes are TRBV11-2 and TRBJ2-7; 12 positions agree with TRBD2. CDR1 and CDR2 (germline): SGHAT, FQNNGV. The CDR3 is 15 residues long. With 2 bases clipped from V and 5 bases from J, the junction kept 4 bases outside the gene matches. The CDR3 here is CASSLLAGGPNEQYF. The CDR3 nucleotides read TGTGCCAGCAGCTTACTAGCGGGGGGGCCTAACGAGCAGTACTTC.

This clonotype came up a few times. The CDR3 bases are TGTGCCAGCAGTTTTGCAGGGATTAATGAGCAGTTCTTC. It is translated as CASSFAGINEQFF. The chain uses TRBV12-3 or TRBV12-4 and TRBJ2-1; TRBD1 might be the D (5 bases). Trimming took off 3 bases at V and 7 bases at J, with 10 bases between the two ends. This CDR3 is 13 amino acids long.

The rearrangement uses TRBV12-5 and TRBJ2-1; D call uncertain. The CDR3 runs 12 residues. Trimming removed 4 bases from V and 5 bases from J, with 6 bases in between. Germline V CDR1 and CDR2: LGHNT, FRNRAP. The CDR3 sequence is CASGSFNNEQFF. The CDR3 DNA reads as TGTGCTAGTGGTTCGTTCAACAATGAGCAGTTCTTC.

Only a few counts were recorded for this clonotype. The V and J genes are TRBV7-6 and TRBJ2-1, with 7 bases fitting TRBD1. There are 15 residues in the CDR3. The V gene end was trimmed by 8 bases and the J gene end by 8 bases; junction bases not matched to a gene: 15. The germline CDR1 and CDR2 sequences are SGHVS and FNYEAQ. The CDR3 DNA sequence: TGTGCCAGCGTCCCAGGGGGATCTGTGGGCTATGAGCAGTTCTTC. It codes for CASVPGGSVGYEQFF.

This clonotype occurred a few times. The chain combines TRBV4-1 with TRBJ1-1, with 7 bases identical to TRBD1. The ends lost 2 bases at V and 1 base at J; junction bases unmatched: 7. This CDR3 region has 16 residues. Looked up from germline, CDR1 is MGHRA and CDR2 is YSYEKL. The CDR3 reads CASSQHDRVQNTEAFF. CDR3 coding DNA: TGCGCCAGCAGCCAACACGACAGGGTCCAGAACACTGAAGCTTTCTTT.

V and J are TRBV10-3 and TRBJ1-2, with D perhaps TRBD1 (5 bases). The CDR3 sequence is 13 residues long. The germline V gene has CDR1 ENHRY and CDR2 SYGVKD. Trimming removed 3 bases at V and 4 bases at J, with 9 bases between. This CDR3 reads CAISDGGVYGYTF. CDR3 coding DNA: TGTGCCATCAGTGATGGGGGGGTCTATGGCTACACCTTC.

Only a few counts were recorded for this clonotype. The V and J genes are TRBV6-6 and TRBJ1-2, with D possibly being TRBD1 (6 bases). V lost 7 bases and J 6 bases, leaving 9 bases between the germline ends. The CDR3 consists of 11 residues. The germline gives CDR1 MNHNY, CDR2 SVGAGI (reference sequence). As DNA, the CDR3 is TGTGCCAGCACAGGGGTTGATGGCTACACCTTC. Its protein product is CASTGVDGYTF.

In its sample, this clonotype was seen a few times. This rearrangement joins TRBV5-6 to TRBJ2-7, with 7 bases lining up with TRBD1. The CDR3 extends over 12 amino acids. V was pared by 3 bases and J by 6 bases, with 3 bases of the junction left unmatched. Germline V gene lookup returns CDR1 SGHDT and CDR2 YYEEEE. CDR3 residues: CASSWGTVEQYF. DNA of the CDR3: TGTGCCAGCAGCTGGGGGACAGTCGAGCAGTACTTC.

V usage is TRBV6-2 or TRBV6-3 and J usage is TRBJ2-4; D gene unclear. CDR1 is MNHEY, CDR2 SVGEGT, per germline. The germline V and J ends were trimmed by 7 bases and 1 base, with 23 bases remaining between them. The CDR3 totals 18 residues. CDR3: CASNPRTDAVGAKNIQYF. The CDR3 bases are TGTGCCAGCAACCCCCGCACTGACGCGGTCGGGGCCAAAAACATTCAGTACTTC.

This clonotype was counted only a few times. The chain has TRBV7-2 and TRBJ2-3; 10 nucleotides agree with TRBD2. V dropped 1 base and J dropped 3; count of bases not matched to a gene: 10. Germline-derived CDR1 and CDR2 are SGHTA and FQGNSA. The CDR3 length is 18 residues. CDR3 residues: CASSLVSGGARVTDTQYF. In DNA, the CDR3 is TGTGCCAGCAGCTTAGTCAGCGGGGGGGCGAGGGTTACAGATACGCAGTATTTT.

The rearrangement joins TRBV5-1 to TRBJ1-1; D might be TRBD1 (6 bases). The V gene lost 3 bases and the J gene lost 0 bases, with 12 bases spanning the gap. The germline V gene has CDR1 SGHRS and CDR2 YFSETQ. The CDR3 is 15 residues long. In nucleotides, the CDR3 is TGCGCCAGCAGCTCCACAGGGATAGTGAACACTGAAGCTTTCTTT. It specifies CASSSTGIVNTEAFF.

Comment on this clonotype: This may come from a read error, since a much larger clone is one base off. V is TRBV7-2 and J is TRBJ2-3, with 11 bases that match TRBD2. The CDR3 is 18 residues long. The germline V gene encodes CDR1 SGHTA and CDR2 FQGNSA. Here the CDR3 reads CVSSLDGRLAGSTDTQYF. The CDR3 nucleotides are TGTGTCAGCAGCTTAGATGGGCGACTAGCGGGGAGCACAGATACGCAGTATTTT.

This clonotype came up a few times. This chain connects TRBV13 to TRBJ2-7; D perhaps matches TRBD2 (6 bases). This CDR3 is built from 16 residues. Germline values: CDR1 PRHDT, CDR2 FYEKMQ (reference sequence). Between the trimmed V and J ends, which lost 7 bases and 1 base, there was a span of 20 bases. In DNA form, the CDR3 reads TGTGCCAGCACCTCCCAGGGAGGAGGCCTTTCCTACGAGCAGTACTTC. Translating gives CASTSQGGGLSYEQYF.

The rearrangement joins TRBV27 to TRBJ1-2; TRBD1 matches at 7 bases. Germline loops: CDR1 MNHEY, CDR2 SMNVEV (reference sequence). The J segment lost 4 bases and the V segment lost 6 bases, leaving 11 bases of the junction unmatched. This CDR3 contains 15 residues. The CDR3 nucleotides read TGTGCCAGCAGCTCCGGGACAGCCCAATTCTATGGCTACACCTTC. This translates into CASSSGTAQFYGYTF.

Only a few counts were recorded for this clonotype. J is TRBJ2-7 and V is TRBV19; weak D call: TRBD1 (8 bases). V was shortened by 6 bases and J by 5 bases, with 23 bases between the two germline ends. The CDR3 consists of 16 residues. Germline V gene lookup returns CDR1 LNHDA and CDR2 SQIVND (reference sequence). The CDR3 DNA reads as TGTGCCAGTAGCGCAGACAGGGGAGCGGGGCTGAACGAGCAGTACTTC. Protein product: CASSADRGAGLNEQYF.

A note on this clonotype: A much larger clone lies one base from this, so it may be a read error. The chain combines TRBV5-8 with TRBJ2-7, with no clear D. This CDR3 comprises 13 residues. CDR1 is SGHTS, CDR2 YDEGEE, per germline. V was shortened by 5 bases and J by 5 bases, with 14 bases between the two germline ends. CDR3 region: CASRDSGFNEQYV. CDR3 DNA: TGTGCCAGCAGGGATAGTGGGTTCAACGAGCAGTACGTC.

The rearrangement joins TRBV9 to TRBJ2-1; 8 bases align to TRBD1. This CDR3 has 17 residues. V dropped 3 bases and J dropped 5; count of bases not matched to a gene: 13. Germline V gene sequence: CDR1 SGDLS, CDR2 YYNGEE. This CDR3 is CASSATRTGIDHNEQFF. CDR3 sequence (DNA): TGTGCCAGCAGCGCCACCCGGACAGGGATTGACCACAATGAGCAGTTCTTC.